Sequencing of this TCR beta chain was carried out in a study of graft-versus-host responses after intestinal transplantation. Looking at the study overall: Each transplant was multivisceral, liver-intestinal, or isolated intestinal. Each patient got anti-thymocyte globulin induction, then tacrolimus and steroids for around three years. Study findings and constraints: Graft-versus-host to host-versus-graft clonal ratios in allografts were high in patients with graft-donor T cell macrochimerism. There were GvH clones found in recipient marrow, and some of them appeared first in ileum or blood.

Only in-frame clones appear in the TCRdb table, and some are missing; sequencing was by immunoSEQ multiplex PCR. Of 25,000 to 35,000 clones listed, about four fifths are singletons. CDR1 is SGHAT and CDR2 is FQNNGV in the germline V gene. V was cut by 2 bases and J by 6 bases, with 15 bases left in between. There are 15 residues in the CDR3. This clone was counted a few times. Antigen: not known. The specimen comprised unstimulated CD8+ T cells sorted from spleen or lymph node cells, sampled before intestinal transplant. The chain joins TRBV11-2 to TRBJ2-3, with D possibly matching TRBD1 (7 bases). The receptor's source is a human donor who received an intestinal transplant. CDR3: CASSLTTGAGDTQYF. CDR3 bases: TGTGCCAGCAGCTTAACTACAGGGGCGGGGGATACGCAGTATTTT. Based on the CDR3 plus reference TRBV11-2 and TRBJ2-3, the full variable domain is EAGVAQSPRYKIIEKRQSVAFWCNPISGHATLYWYQQILGQGPKLLIQFQNNGVVDDSQLPKDRFSAERLKGVDSTLKIQPAKLEDSAVYLCASSLTTGAGDTQYFGPGTRLTVL.